The subject of this entry is one TCR beta chain. Antigen: not known. This table comes from immunoSEQ multiplex PCR, and its TCRdb copy is limited to in-frame clones, with some not included. The sample yields roughly 32,000 clones, roughly 87% seen once. As for time point: time of PML onset. Detection of JC virus DNA in cerebrospinal fluid confirmed PML diagnosed from clinical and MRI findings. This sample was taken from a study of multiple sclerosis patients with progressive multifocal leukoencephalopathy. Findings of the study overall: At PML onset, no shared TRBV or TRBJ gene usage was seen. Lower normalized Shannon entropy suggested reduced TRB diversity in most PML patients. Clones expanded at PML were already present before and during natalizumab.

From germline, CDR1 is GTSNPN and CDR2 SVGIG (reference sequence). The CDR3 is 13 residues long. V dropped 5 bases and J dropped 1 base, with 11 bases sitting between them. This TCR was recovered from a human donor with progressive multifocal leukoencephalopathy. The genes are TRBV30 and TRBJ1-1; D is unclear. This specimen consisted of PBMCs, obtained from a patient treated with natalizumab. DNA for the CDR3: TGTGCCTGGTCTAGGACCGCGAACACTGAAGCTTTCTTT. Amino acid sequence: CAWSRTANTEAFF.